The T cell receptor beta chain under discussion was sequenced for a study of blood T cell repertoires in COVID-19. Study at large: Acute and convalescent COVID-19 specimens originated in the United States, Italy and Spain. In each case, the material was cDNA or gDNA derived from T cells, B-cell-depleted T cells, or PBMCs.

There are a few counts of this clone. Generated by immunoSEQ multiplex PCR, the TCRdb table keeps only in-frame clones and is missing some. The sample carries roughly 280,000 clones, less than 90% recorded once. The receptor was derived from a man aged 30 to 39 with active or convalescent COVID-19. The specimen was peripheral blood.

The CDR3 region is CASSYSHGRGRGDYTF. Here the CDR3 DNA reads TGTGCCAGCAGTTACAGCCACGGGAGGGGACGAGGAGACTACACCTTC. This chain joins TRBV6-5 and TRBJ1-2; D possibly corresponds to TRBD1 (5 bases). The germline V gene has CDR1 MNHEY and CDR2 SVGAGI. This CDR3 comprises 16 residues. The ends were cut back, 2 bases at V and 10 bases at J, with 23 bases in the middle.